Given below is one T cell receptor (beta chain) in context. Its antigen target is currently unknown. Base qualities are not at hand, and no much larger clone is one base apart. From cysteine to phenylalanine, the CDR3 is 16 amino acids long. Only the CDR3 region is kept as DNA, spanning 48 bases read in frame from base 1. Trimming leaves V shorter by 4 bases and J shorter by 5 bases, with the junction holding 11 bases beyond the gene matches. The germline V gene (reference sequence) provides CDR1 LNHNV and CDR2 YYDKDF. This sample is drawn from a study of OX40 agonist ivuxolimab in advanced cancers. Concerning the study at large: The costimulatory receptor OX40 (CD134) was targeted by ivuxolimab, a fully human IgG2 agonistic monoclonal antibody. The paper describes the monotherapy dose-escalation part (N of about 50 patients) of the phase I trial of ivuxolimab. In the dose-escalation cohort, 70% to 90% of patients were male, and the mean age was around 65 years with a range of roughly 20 to 79. Intravenous ivuxolimab was administered to patients every 2 weeks at six dose levels: 0.01, 0.1, 0.3, 1.5, 3 and 10 mg/kg. Of the 52 patients in dose escalation, 19 had hepatocellular carcinoma, about 15 had melanoma, 9 had renal cell carcinoma and 9 had head and neck cancer. Prior anti-PD-1, anti-PD-L1 or anti-CTLA-4 therapy was permitted, and checkpoint inhibitors had been received by approximately 39% of dose-escalation patients. The purpose of peripheral TCRbeta sequencing was to test whether ivuxolimab changed TCR sequence diversity and led to clonal T-cell expansion. Partial responses occurred in three dose-escalation patients: two with cutaneous melanoma and one with hepatocellular carcinoma. The paper as a whole reports these results and caveats: The antigen specificity of the clonally expanded peripheral T cells was not determined. Clonal expansion of both CD4+ and CD8+ blood T cells was observed from baseline to week 6 at doses 0.1 to 3.0 mg/kg. Low levels of normalized T-cell clonal expansion were also seen in some patients who did not respond. On average, CD8+ T cells showed more expanded clones than CD4+ T cells after ivuxolimab. In the 0.1-3.0 mg/kg groups, partial responders had among the lowest normalized peripheral clonal expansion, particularly in CD8+ T cells.

The trial excluded patients who had a history of autoimmune disease or who were on systemic immunosuppression. Peripheral blood for TCR sequencing was drawn from every dose cohort at baseline, at cycle 4 day 1 and at cycle 7 day 1. Samples came from an open-label, multicenter, first-in-human phase I dose-escalation trial of ivuxolimab. The trial enrolled adults with locally advanced or metastatic head and neck squamous cell, hepatocellular, melanoma or renal cell carcinoma. Before TCR sequencing, CD4+ T cells and CD8+ T cells from peripheral blood were sorted into separate populations. For sequencing of the TCRbeta CDR3 region, genomic DNA was extracted from the sorted cells. TCRbeta CDR3 regions were sequenced using the immunoSEQ Assay. As stored in TCRdb, this immuneACCESS dataset retains in-frame rearrangements with V and J assigned. A fraction of the clones does not appear; measured against another copy, unresolved V genes explain less than half of the discrepancy, and the remainder lacks a known reason. A total of 95,000 or so clones appear in this sample, around 92% of them only once. In total, the top ten clones hold 0.45% to 0.55% of the sample.

Specimen: CD4+ or CD8+ T cells sorted from blood, collected in a trial of the OX40 agonist ivuxolimab. The chain employs TRBV15 and TRBJ1-2, and TRBD1 aligns with 9 junction nucleotides. The source is an adult with an advanced solid tumor such as melanoma, head and neck, liver or kidney cancer. CDR3 reads: CATSIAPGQGPYGYTF. In nucleotides, the sequence is TGTGCCACCAGCATCGCCCCGGGACAGGGACCTTATGGCTACACCTTC.